The clone carrying this TCR beta chain occurred many times. These data belong to a study of T cells in Graves' hyperthyroidism and ophthalmopathy. Template material for amplifying TCR beta CDR3 regions consisted of RNA transcripts. HTBI primers were the set used in a first-round RT-PCR of the TCR CDR3. TCRdb re-called the multiplex PCR reads through MiXCR, storing one row per CDR3 protein. The sample holds hundreds of thousands of distinct CDR3 sequences; approximately 17% are singletons and the top ten take 15% to 20%. This CDR3 region has 17 residues. Looked up from germline, CDR1 is SGHVS and CDR2 is FQNEAQ. V lost 4 bases to trimming and J lost 5 bases; unmatched junction nucleotides: 10.

This clonotype was obtained from a woman aged 18-30 years with Graves' ophthalmopathy. V usage is TRBV7-8 and J usage is TRBJ2-1; 11 nucleotides match TRBD2. The sample consisted of blood. CDR3 protein: CASSYHAGTSGNNEQFF. The CDR3 bases are TGTGCCAGCAGCTATCACGCCGGGACTAGCGGAAACAATGAGCAGTTCTTC.